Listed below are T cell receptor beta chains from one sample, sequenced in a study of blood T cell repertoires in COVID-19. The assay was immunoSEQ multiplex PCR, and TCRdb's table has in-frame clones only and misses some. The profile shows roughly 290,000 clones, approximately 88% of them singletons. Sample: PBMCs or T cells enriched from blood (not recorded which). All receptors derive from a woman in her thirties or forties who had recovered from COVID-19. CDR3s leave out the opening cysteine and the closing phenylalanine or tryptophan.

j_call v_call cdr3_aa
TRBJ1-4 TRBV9 ASSEHSDRTNEKLF
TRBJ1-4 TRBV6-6 ASSYAGRSNEKLF
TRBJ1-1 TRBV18 ASSPPGAGDTEAF
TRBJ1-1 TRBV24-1 ATSASPMRGLSTEAF
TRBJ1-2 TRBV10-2 ASSELLGRGRHGGYT
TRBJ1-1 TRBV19 ASSGLLMNTEAF
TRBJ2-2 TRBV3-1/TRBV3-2 ASSRGTANTGELF
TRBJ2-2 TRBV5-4 ASSPAGTGELF
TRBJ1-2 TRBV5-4 ASSSRGIGERGYT
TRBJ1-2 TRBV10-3 ATGSPGTAGYGYT
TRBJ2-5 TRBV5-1 ASSEGQTTWGTQY
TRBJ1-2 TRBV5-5 ASSLDRALYDNYGYT
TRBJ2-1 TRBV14 ASSRQPGQGNEQF
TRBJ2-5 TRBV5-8 ASSSGTSGRAETQY
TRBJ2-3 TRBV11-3 ASSFTGTDTQY
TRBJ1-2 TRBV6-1 ASSDPPGHTNYGYT
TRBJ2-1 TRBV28 ASSLTAGTALPQF
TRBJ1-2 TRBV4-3 ASSQGHDPGQGTLFYGYT
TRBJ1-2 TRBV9 ASSAAPTGGGYT
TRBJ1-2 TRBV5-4 ASSLGQFYGYT
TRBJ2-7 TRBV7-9 ASSLGEGAGEQY